The source of this T cell receptor beta chain is a study of shared clonotypes between healthy human individuals. Broader study findings: Despite large depth, sorted-subset datasets appeared incompletely sequenced. The genetic and exposure-history diversity represented was limited by few donors.

The CDR3 spans 17 residues. Into CD45RA+ naive and CD45RA-negative memory subsets, the CD4+ cells were split. Every immunoSEQ plate was one replicate of a subset's evenly spread DNA. Data came from immunoSEQ multiplex PCR; TCRdb stores just in-frame clones and leaves some out. The repertoire holds more than 200,000 clones, with approximately 70% as singletons. In regard to this clone: Its target is unknown.

The chain is built from TRBV21-1 and TRBJ2-6; the table names TRBD2, a call not compared with the DNA. TRBV21-1 is described as a pseudogene. The sequence came from a man younger than 40 in good health. Sequencing was carried out using memory CD4+ T cells sorted from blood. Subset meaning: CD45RA-negative fraction. The CDR3 sequence: CASSSLGLASGANVLTF. CDR3 in DNA: TGTGCCAGCAGCAGCCTGGGACTCGCCTCTGGGGCCAACGTCCTGACTTTC.